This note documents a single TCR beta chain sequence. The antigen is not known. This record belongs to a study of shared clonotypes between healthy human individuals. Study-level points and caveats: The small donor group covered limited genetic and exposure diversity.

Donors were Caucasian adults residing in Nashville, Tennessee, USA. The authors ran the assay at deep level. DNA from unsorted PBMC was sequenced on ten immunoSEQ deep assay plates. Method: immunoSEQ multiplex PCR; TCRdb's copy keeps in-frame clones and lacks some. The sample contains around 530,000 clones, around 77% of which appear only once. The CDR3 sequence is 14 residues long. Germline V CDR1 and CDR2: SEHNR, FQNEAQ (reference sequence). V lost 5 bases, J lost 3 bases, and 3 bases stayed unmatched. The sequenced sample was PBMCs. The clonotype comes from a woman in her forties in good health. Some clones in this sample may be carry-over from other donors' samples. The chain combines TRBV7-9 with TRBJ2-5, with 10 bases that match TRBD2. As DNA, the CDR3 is TGTGCCAGCAGCACCGGACTAGCGGAAGAGACCCAGTACTTC. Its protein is CASSTGLAEETQYF.